Reported below is one TCR beta chain. Its cognate antigen has yet to be identified. No base-level quality is on record; no much larger clone is a single base apart. Blood samples were collected up to 4 times in the first month after transplant and then at least monthly when available. This sample was included in a study of graft-versus-host responses after intestinal transplantation (dated by TCRdb to the early 2020s). With regard to the full study: Recipients received multivisceral, liver-intestinal, or isolated intestinal transplants. All recipients received anti-thymocyte globulin induction followed by maintenance tacrolimus and steroids for about three years. After intestinal transplantation, graft-versus-host and host-versus-graft alloreactive T cell clones were followed in the graft, circulation and bone marrow using bulk TCR-beta CDR3 sequencing. Alloreactive clones were identified by sequencing pre-transplant mixed lymphocyte reaction products and comparing these products with unstimulated pre-transplant donor and recipient T cells. A cohort of approximately 23 intestinal transplant recipients, including one retransplant, was enrolled, and a few patients lacking pretransplant specimens were excluded. A peak of at least 4% donor T cells among recipient peripheral blood mononuclear cells was the definition used for donor T cell macrochimerism. Rather than going through the commercial service, samples from a few later patients were sequenced in-house on an Illumina MiSeq and processed with MiXCR. Overall results and qualifications from the work: The relatively low number and heterogeneity of intestinal transplant patients limited the conclusions. High GvH to HvG T cell clonal ratios were observed in the allografts of patients with donor T cell macrochimerism. Peak levels of circulating GvH clones were associated with declines in HvG clones early after transplant. GvH clones were found in recipient bone marrow, and some of the GvH clones appeared earlier in ileal mucosa or blood, which is consistent with an intestinal mucosal origin.

Receptors were amplified or captured by the immunoSEQ multiplex PCR assay. For most patients, genomic DNA was subjected to high-throughput TCR-beta CDR3 sequencing by Adaptive Biotechnologies. The authors' pipeline ran thus. TCR sequencing data were retrieved from Adaptive's ImmunoSEQ software for some 17 patients, whereas three other patients were processed with MiXCR and VDJtools. CDR3 nucleotide sequences shared between donor and recipient were removed because the origin of such sequences could not be assigned. To be classed as alloreactive, a clone needed at least 2-fold expansion over unstimulated cells and a minimum CFSE-low frequency of 0.002% (template counts) or 0.001% (read counts). Clones detected in sequenced pre-transplant spleen, lymph node, or MLR CFSE-low populations of the donor or recipient were defined as mappable. The cumulative frequency of alloreactive clones was calculated as a percentage of all sequences, weighted by copy number. The table was pulled from immuneACCESS by TCRdb, which kept in-frame rearrangements only. Such tables lose some clones; where checked, under half of the loss comes from unresolved V genes, and the rest has no known cause. D and trimming come from the DNA, and the V and J calls and clone size come from that table. The sample records some 55,000 clones, less than 95% of which are singletons. The biggest ten clones account for approximately 5% of the sample.

The V end loses 2 bases and the J end loses 14 bases, and a stretch of 18 bases separates them. Measured from the cysteine to the phenylalanine, the CDR3 is 13 residues long. The entry retains the CDR3 DNA only, 39 bases that are in frame from base 1. Taken from the germline V gene, the CDR1 and CDR2 loops are MGHRA and YSYEKL. This chain joins TRBV4-1 to TRBJ1-2, with the D gene call left open. This specimen was PBMCs, taken roughly 660 days after intestinal transplant. The TCR comes from a human patient who received an intestinal transplant, so some T cells may come from the graft donor. The nucleotide sequence reads as follows: TGCGCCAGCAGCCAACTCACATCTACTCTACAAACCTTC. It translates as CASSQLTSTLQTF.